Following are 22 T cell receptor beta chains from one sample sequenced in a study of shared clonotypes between healthy human individuals. Sequencing used immunoSEQ multiplex PCR; TCRdb keeps in-frame clones, though not all of them. Here the sample spans about 2 million clones, about 95% being singletons. It was CD45RO-negative cells, positively selected for CCR7, that made up naive CD8 cells, with terminally differentiated effector memory CD45RA+ cells excluded. The sequencing sample was made of naive CD8+ T cells sorted from blood. The receptor source for this set is a man in his late teens or twenties in good health.

In this sample, this clone turned up once. The chain joins TRBV19 to TRBJ2-7; 7 nucleotides match TRBD2. Germline lookup yields CDR1 LNHDA and CDR2 SQIVND (reference sequence). V trimming: 5 bases; J trimming: 4 bases; junction bases outside the gene matches: 5. The CDR3 consists of 13 residues. CDR3 residues: CASSWGLLYEQYF. Here the CDR3 DNA reads TGTGCCAGTAGTTGGGGACTACTATACGAGCAGTACTTC.

CDR3 sequence reads: CASGLEEWSTDTQYF. CDR3 sequence (DNA): TGTGCTAGTGGTTTAGAGGAATGGAGCACAGATACGCAGTATTTT. V and J are TRBV12-5 and TRBJ2-3; no firm D call. Deletions cut 3 bases from V and 0 bases from J, with 10 bases between. Germline V gene lookup returns CDR1 LGHNT and CDR2 FRNRAP. This CDR3 spans 15 amino acids.

The rearrangement uses TRBV10-3 and TRBJ2-1; 8 bases are a match to TRBD2. Germline CDR1 ENHRY, CDR2 SYGVKD. The CDR3 covers 14 residues. V dropped 7 bases and J dropped 4; count of bases not matched to a gene: 6. CDR3 sequence reads: CAITASGSYNEQFF. DNA for the CDR3: TGTGCCATCACCGCCAGCGGGAGTTACAATGAGCAGTTCTTC.

This clone has just one count. Since a far larger clone is one base different, this is likely a read error. The chain uses TRBV7-9 and TRBJ2-2; the D is unclear. The V end was cut by 6 bases, the J end by 6 bases, with 8 bases between. The CDR3 is made up of 12 amino acids. Germline-derived CDR1 and CDR2 are SEHNR and FQNEAQ (reference sequence). CDR3 bases: TGTGCCAGCAGATGGGCGGCCGGGGAGCTGTTTTTT. Protein: CASRWAAGELFF.

The chain is built from TRBV6-6 and TRBJ2-3; D may correspond to TRBD1 or TRBD2 (5 bases each). Per the germline V gene, CDR1 is MNHNY and CDR2 is SVGAGI (reference sequence). Deletions cut 5 bases from V and 1 base from J, with 10 bases between. This CDR3 region has 14 residues. The CDR3 sequence: CASSPRERTDTQYF. As DNA, the CDR3 is TGTGCCAGCAGTCCCAGGGAGCGCACAGATACGCAGTATTTT.

The DNA of the CDR3 is TGTGCCAGCAGCTTAGATACGGGACTAGCGGGGGGGCTCTACGAGCAGTACTTC. It yields the protein CASSLDTGLAGGLYEQYF. V and J are TRBV7-6 and TRBJ2-7; 16 bases align to TRBD2. Germline V gene data show CDR1 as SGHVS and CDR2 as FNYEAQ. The CDR3 covers 18 residues. Unmatched junction bases numbered 6, after V lost 1 base and J lost 3 bases.

J is TRBJ2-3 and V is TRBV10-1; TRBD2 matches at 14 bases. Unmatched junction bases numbered 17, after V lost 8 bases and J lost 1 base. The CDR3 sequence is 20 residues long. Germline CDR1 WNHNN, CDR2 SYGVQD (reference sequence). CDR3 nucleotide sequence: TGCGCCAGCCCCCGACGGACTCCGGGACTAGCGGGAGTTCGCACAGATACGCAGTATTTT. Its translation is CASPRRTPGLAGVRTDTQYF.

The rearrangement links TRBV7-9 to TRBJ2-1; 10 nucleotides line up with TRBD2. The CDR3 runs 16 residues. J was trimmed by 7 bases and V by 3 bases; bases with no gene match: 9. The germline CDR1 and CDR2 sequences are SEHNR and FQNEAQ (reference sequence). The CDR3 here is CASSFDPAGGLNEQFF. The CDR3 nucleotides are TGTGCCAGCAGCTTTGATCCAGCGGGAGGGTTGAATGAGCAGTTCTTC.

Remarks on this clone: Sequence at one end of the junction differs from germline and may be a read error. The V call is TRBV7-7, the J call TRBJ2-7; D uncertain. Germline CDR1 SSHAT, CDR2 FNYEAQ (reference sequence). The CDR3 contains 13 residues. The CDR3 DNA reads TGTGCTAGCAGCTTAAATAAAGGCTACGAGCAGTACTTC. Translated: CASSLNKGYEQYF.

J is TRBJ2-7 and V is TRBV9; 8 bases map to TRBD2. The germline V gene encodes CDR1 SGDLS and CDR2 YYNGEE. The CDR3 sequence is 14 residues long. V trimming: 3 bases; J trimming: 5 bases; junction bases outside the gene matches: 7. This chain's CDR3 is CASSESGSRDEQYF. DNA of the CDR3: TGTGCCAGCAGCGAGAGCGGGAGTCGAGACGAGCAGTACTTC.

The V call is TRBV28, the J call TRBJ2-4; D is perhaps TRBD1 or TRBD2 (5 bases each). Germline values: CDR1 MDHEN, CDR2 SYDVKM. CDR3 length: 14 amino acids. Trimming cost V 1 base and J 7 bases, with 11 bases left between them. CDR3 protein: CASSLSGALNIQYF. CDR3 nucleotides: TGTGCCAGCAGTTTATCCGGGGCCCTGAACATTCAGTACTTC.

This clone is a singleton in its sample. The chain uses TRBV6-5 and TRBJ2-1; no reliable D call. Germline assignment: CDR1 MNHEY and CDR2 SVGAGI. The CDR3 is 15 amino acids. Trimming left V 0 bases short and J 3 bases short, with 9 bases between. CDR3 sequence reads: CASSYSEAIYNEQFF. In DNA form, the CDR3 reads TGTGCCAGCAGTTACTCAGAGGCTATCTACAATGAGCAGTTCTTC.

The V and J genes are TRBV7-9 and TRBJ2-7; tentatively, D is TRBD1 (5 bases). Germline loops: CDR1 SEHNR, CDR2 FQNEAQ (reference sequence). This CDR3 region has 13 residues. V gave up 5 bases and J gave up 2 bases, with 10 bases separating them. CDR3 DNA: TGTGCCAGCAGCCGGGCAGGGACCTACGAGCAGTACTTC. Translation: CASSRAGTYEQYF.

The chain uses TRBV30 and TRBJ1-2, with no clear D. Trimming took 1 base from V and 11 from J, leaving 11 bases between them. The CDR3 covers 11 residues. CDR1 GTSNPN and CDR2 SVGIG come from the germline V gene (reference sequence). CDR3 DNA sequence: TGTGCCTGGAGTGCCATCCCTTTTTACACCTTC. It is translated as CAWSAIPFYTF.

The rearrangement uses TRBV9 and TRBJ2-3, with 14 bases identical to TRBD2. Losses at the gene ends were 4 bases for V and 4 bases for J; bases not matched to a gene: 5. CDR1 is SGDLS and CDR2 is YYNGEE in the germline V gene. The CDR3 runs 16 residues. The CDR3 here is CASSSPTSGGADTQYF. CDR3 sequence (DNA): TGTGCCAGCAGCAGTCCGACTAGCGGGGGGGCAGATACGCAGTATTTT.

The chain uses TRBV7-9 and TRBJ1-1; a possible D gene is TRBD1 (6 bases). The CDR3 contains 13 residues. V lost 7 bases, J lost 4 bases, and 13 bases lay in between. In germline, CDR1 is SEHNR, CDR2 FQNEAQ (reference sequence). CDR3 nucleotides: TGTGCCAGCACGGTCGGGGGGCGCACTGAAGCTTTCTTT. Translation: CASTVGGRTEAFF.

This clone showed up just a few times. The rearrangement links TRBV27 to TRBJ2-7, with a possible D match to TRBD1 (6 bases). In germline, CDR1 is MNHEY, CDR2 SMNVEV (reference sequence). The CDR3 runs to 13 residues. V lost 6 bases, J lost 7 bases, and 16 bases lay in between. The CDR3: CASRPWGPGEQYF. The CDR3 nucleotides read TGTGCCAGCAGGCCTTGGGGGCCGGGGGAGCAGTACTTC.

V and J are TRBV11-3 and TRBJ2-1; 8 bases map to TRBD2. This CDR3 spans 14 amino acids. With 2 bases clipped from V and 5 bases from J, the junction kept 2 bases outside the gene matches. Germline V CDR1 and CDR2: SGHNT, YENEEA. The CDR3 here is CASSLTAGDNEQFF. The CDR3 DNA reads TGTGCCAGCAGCTTAACAGCGGGGGACAATGAGCAGTTCTTC.

The chain links TRBV13 to TRBJ2-7; D is unresolved. The V gene lost 1 base and the J gene lost 2 bases, with 9 bases spanning the gap. This CDR3 region has 14 residues. Germline values: CDR1 PRHDT, CDR2 FYEKMQ (reference sequence). CDR3 protein: CASSLEGSPYEQYF. The CDR3 region has the DNA TGTGCCAGCAGCTTAGAAGGGTCCCCCTACGAGCAGTACTTC.

The rearrangement links TRBV10-3 to TRBJ1-2; D uncertain. Germline values: CDR1 ENHRY, CDR2 SYGVKD. There are 14 residues in the CDR3. V was shortened by 3 bases and J by 4 bases, with 12 bases between the two germline ends. CDR3 protein: CAISDARIGYGYTF. The CDR3 coding sequence is TGTGCCATCAGTGACGCTAGGATAGGCTATGGCTACACCTTC.

The V and J genes are TRBV7-9 and TRBJ1-1, with a weak D call TRBD1 (5 bases). Germline V lookup: CDR1 SEHNR, CDR2 FQNEAQ (reference sequence). The V gene lost 4 bases and the J gene lost 3 bases, with 12 bases spanning the gap. The CDR3 is 14 amino acids. CDR3 DNA: TGTGCCAGCAGCTCGGAGACGGGGGACACTGAAGCTTTCTTT. This sequence encodes CASSSETGDTEAFF. Complete variable domain (other parts from reference TRBV7-9 and TRBJ1-1): DTGVSQNPRHKITKRGQNVTFRCDPISEHNRLYWYRQTLGQGPEFLTYFQNEAQLEKSRLLSDRFSAERPKGSFSTLEIQRTEQGDSAMYLCASSSETGDTEAFFGQGTRLTVV.

About this clone: Other DNA sequences in this specimen translate into the identical CDR3. The chain combines TRBV29-1 with TRBJ2-2, with D possibly called TRBD1 or TRBD2 (5 bases each). The CDR3 is 13 amino acids. V lost 4 bases and J 1 base, leaving 7 bases between the germline ends. Germline V lookup: CDR1 SQVTM, CDR2 ANQGSEA. Here the CDR3 reads CSVVGGNTGELFF. CDR3 coding DNA: TGCAGCGTTGTTGGGGGGAACACCGGGGAGCTGTTTTTT.